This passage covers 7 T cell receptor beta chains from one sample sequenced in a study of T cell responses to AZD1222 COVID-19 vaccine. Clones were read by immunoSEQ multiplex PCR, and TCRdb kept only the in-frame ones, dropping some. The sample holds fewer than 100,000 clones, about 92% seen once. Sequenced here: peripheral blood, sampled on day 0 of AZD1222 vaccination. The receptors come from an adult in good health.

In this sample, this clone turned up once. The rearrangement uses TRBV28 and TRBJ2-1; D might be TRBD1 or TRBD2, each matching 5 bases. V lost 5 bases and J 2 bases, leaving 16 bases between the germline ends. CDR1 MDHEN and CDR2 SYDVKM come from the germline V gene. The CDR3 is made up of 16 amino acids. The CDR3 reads CASSSILRETYNEQFF. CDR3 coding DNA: TGTGCCAGCAGTAGCATACTCAGGGAGACCTACAATGAGCAGTTCTTC.

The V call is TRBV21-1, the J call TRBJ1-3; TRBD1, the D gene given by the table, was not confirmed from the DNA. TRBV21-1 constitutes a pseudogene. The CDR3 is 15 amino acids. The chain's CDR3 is CASSTAGTARGTIYF. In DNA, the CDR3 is TGTGCCAGCAGCACCGCCGGGACAGCTCGCGGCACCATATATTTT.

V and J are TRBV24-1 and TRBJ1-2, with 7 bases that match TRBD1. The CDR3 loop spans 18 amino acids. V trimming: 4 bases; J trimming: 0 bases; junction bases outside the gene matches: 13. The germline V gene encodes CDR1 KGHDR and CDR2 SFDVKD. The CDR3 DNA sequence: TGTGCCACCAGTGACCCGACCGGGACAGAACTAGCTAACTATGGCTACACCTTC. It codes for CATSDPTGTELANYGYTF.

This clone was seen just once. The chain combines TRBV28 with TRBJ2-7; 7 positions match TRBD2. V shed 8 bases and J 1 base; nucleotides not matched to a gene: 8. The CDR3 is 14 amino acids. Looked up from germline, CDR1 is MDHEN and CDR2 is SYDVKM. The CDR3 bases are TGTGCCAGCCGTCGCGCGGGAGAGTCCTACGAGCAGTACTTC. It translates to CASRRAGESYEQYF.

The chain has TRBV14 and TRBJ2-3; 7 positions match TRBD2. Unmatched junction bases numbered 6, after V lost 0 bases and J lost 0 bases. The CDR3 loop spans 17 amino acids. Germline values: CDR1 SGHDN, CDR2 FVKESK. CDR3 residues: CASSQEPAGLSTDTQYF. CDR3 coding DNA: TGTGCCAGCAGCCAAGAACCAGCGGGGCTTAGCACAGATACGCAGTATTTT.

The CDR3 loop reads CASSSRYNSPLHF. CDR3 DNA sequence: TGTGCCAGCAGCTCCCGTTATAATTCACCCCTCCACTTT. The V and J genes are TRBV7-3 and TRBJ1-6; no clear D. This CDR3 has 13 residues. With 4 bases removed from V and 4 bases from J, the gap between germline ends came to 5 bases. Germline CDR1 reads SGHTA; CDR2 reads FQGTGA. Combining the CDR3 with reference TRBV7-3 and TRBJ1-6 gives the whole variable domain GAGVSQTPSNKVTEKGKYVELRCDPISGHTALYWYRQSLGQGPEFLIYFQGTGAADDSGLPNDRFFAVRPEGSVSTLKIQRTERGDSAVYLCASSSRYNSPLHFGNGTRLTVT.

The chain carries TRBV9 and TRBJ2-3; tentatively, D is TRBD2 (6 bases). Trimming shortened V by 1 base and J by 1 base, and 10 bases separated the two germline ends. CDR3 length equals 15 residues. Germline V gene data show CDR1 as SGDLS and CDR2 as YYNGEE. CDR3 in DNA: TGTGCCAGCAGCGTACTAGCGATCCGCACAGATACGCAGTATTTT. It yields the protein CASSVLAIRTDTQYF.